The clone carrying this T cell receptor beta chain was found a few times. The target antigen is unknown. The data stem from a study of early T cells in non-severe SARS-CoV-2 infection. Study at large: From unsorted whole blood, bulk RNA was sequenced, and the chains remained unpaired. Study-level results: Reliance on VDJdb matching favored anti-spike CD8 responses; private and CD4 specificities were missed.

Individual cDNA molecules received unique molecular identifiers during library preparation. TCRdb called the 5' RACE reads again in MiXCR, with one record for every CDR3 protein. The sample includes approximately 71,000 distinct CDR3 sequences, over 10% of them seen just once. Sample: whole blood, taken at baseline. The source of this sequence is an adult who was a healthcare worker with PCR-confirmed SARS-CoV-2 infection or an uninfected control (not recorded which).

This CDR3 reads CASSFHDRDVNGYTF. The CDR3 region has the DNA TGTGCCAGCAGTTTCCATGACAGGGACGTTAATGGCTACACCTTC. V usage is TRBV28 and J usage is TRBJ1-2, with 7 bases matching TRBD1. After removal of 3 bases from V and 6 bases from J, the junction contained 10 bases not matched to a gene. This CDR3 region has 15 residues. Germline CDR1 is MDHEN and CDR2 is SYDVKM.